The clone carrying this T cell receptor beta chain was seen ten or more times. The entry originates in a study of T cell repertoires in cytomegalovirus infection. Trimming took off 7 bases at V and 4 bases at J, with 10 bases between the two ends. This CDR3 is 12 amino acids long. TCRdb recomputed calls from the reads with MiXCR, one row per CDR3 protein. Of under 350,000 distinct CDR3 sequences in the sample, around 9.5% were seen once. The sequenced material came from PBMCs. J is TRBJ2-5 and V is TRBV12-3 or TRBV12-4; D remains unclear. The receptor's source is a human donor in good health (CMV status not recorded). Some clones in this sample may be carry-over from other donors' samples. CDR3 residues: CASMKGLETQYF. DNA for the CDR3: TGTGCCAGCATGAAGGGATTAGAGACCCAGTACTTC.